The entry that follows covers one T cell receptor (beta chain) sequence. Its specificity is not known. The germline V and J ends were trimmed by 3 bases and 4 bases, with 13 bases remaining between them. This CDR3 has 13 residues. In germline, CDR1 is GTSNPN, CDR2 SVGIG (reference sequence). The data originate from a study of CD4 T cells in relation to SARS-CoV-2 and coronaviruses. The overall study: Shared crossreactive spike epitopes were mapped to their HLA restriction.

Unexposed donor CD4+ T cells date from about 2011-2019, before the COVID-19 pandemic. The cells were cultured for approximately 10 days before CD4+ T cells were isolated. Measured with immunoSEQ multiplex PCR; TCRdb has only the in-frame clones, and not every one. The table shows under 25,000 clones, with around 78% occurring only once. Regarding the study as a whole: Compared with monoreactive clones, crossreactive clones showed significantly weaker SARS-CoV-2 expansion.

The J gene is TRBJ2-7, the V gene TRBV30; TRBD1 might be the D (5 bases). The sequenced sample consisted of CD4+ T cells from PBMCs, cultured in vitro. The TCR comes from a human donor in good health. CDR3 in DNA: TGTGCCTGGAGAAAGACAGATCGATACGAGCAGTACTTC. It specifies CAWRKTDRYEQYF. The full variable domain, in which reference TRBV30 and TRBJ2-7 provide the parts outside the CDR3, is SQTIHQWPATLVQPVGSPLSLECTVEGTSNPNLYWYRQAAGRGLQLLFYSVGIGQISSEVPQNLSASRPQDRQFILSSKKLLLSDSGFYLCAWRKTDRYEQYFGPGTRLTVT.